This TCR beta chain is drawn from a study of blood T cell repertoires in COVID-19. Overall study context: The study drew acute and convalescent COVID-19 samples from the United States, Italy and Spain.

In the authors' workflow: Nucleated cell number was recorded as an estimate derived from reference gene primer amplification. Method: immunoSEQ multiplex PCR; TCRdb's copy keeps in-frame clones and lacks some. That table furnishes V, J and clone size, whereas the DNA furnished D and trimming. The table includes about 280,000 clones, around nine tenths detected once. V lost 7 bases and J 5 bases, leaving 12 bases between the germline ends. The length of the CDR3 is 12 residues. The germline CDR1 and CDR2 sequences are ENHRY and SYGVKD. Sequenced material: peripheral blood. The V gene is TRBV10-3, the J gene TRBJ2-7, with D perhaps TRBD2 (5 bases). The sequence was obtained from a man aged 50 to 60 with acute or convalescent COVID-19. CDR3 amino acids: CAITRTGDEQYF. Written as DNA, the CDR3 is TGTGCCATCACCCGGACCGGGGACGAGCAGTACTTC.